The 30 T cell receptor beta chains listed next were all sequenced from one sample in a study of beta chain features in type 1 diabetes. Sequencing targeted expressed TCRB transcripts, as all isolated RNA had been reverse transcribed. Measured with immunoSEQ multiplex PCR; TCRdb has only the in-frame clones, and not every one. This sample has 900,000 or so clones, with 17% found just once. Sequencing was performed on naive CD4+ T cells from blood. These receptors were taken from a woman aged 18-29 years in good health.

The chain carries TRBV7-3 and TRBJ1-5; D unclear. Germline CDR1 reads SGHTA; CDR2 reads FQGTGA. With 2 bases removed from V and 1 base from J, the gap between germline ends came to 9 bases. This CDR3 is built from 15 residues. CDR3 nucleotide sequence: TGTGCCAGCAGCTTACCAGCCCCCAGCAATCAGCCCCAGCATTTT. Its translation: CASSLPAPSNQPQHF.

The rearrangement links TRBV9 to TRBJ2-1; 12 bases match TRBD2. This CDR3 is 18 amino acids long. Trimming took 3 bases from V and 4 from J; bases not matched to a gene: 11. Germline loops: CDR1 SGDLS, CDR2 YYNGEE. CDR3 coding DNA: TGTGCCAGCAGCGCAGCCCCCAGGACTAGCGGGAAATACAATGAGCAGTTCTTC. This encodes CASSAAPRTSGKYNEQFF.

V is TRBV27 and J is TRBJ1-5; D not resolved. V lost 8 bases, J lost 0 bases, and 11 bases lay in between. CDR3 length: 14 residues. Germline CDR1 is MNHEY and CDR2 is SMNVEV (reference sequence). This CDR3 is CASRRADSNQPQHF. The CDR3 coding sequence is TGTGCCAGCCGAAGAGCGGATAGCAATCAGCCCCAGCATTTT.

The chain couples TRBV25-1 to TRBJ2-3; no clear D gene. CDR1 MGHDK and CDR2 SYGVNS come from the germline V gene. V lost 3 bases, J lost 7 bases, and 8 bases lay in between. CDR3 length equals 12 residues. Here the CDR3 DNA reads TGTGCCAGCAGTGAGAGTAGCCATACGCAGTATTTT. Its translation: CASSESSHTQYF.

The genes are TRBV29-1 and TRBJ1-5, with D unclear. V gave up 5 bases and J gave up 5 bases, with 13 bases separating them. Germline CDR1 reads SQVTM; CDR2 reads ANQGSEA. This CDR3 has 13 residues. CDR3 sequence (DNA): TGCAGCGTTCCCCACCCCGGGGATCAGCCCCAGCATTTT. This translates into CSVPHPGDQPQHF.

The rearrangement uses TRBV11-2 and TRBJ2-7; possible D gene TRBD2, 5 bases. The V end was cut by 6 bases, the J end by 3 bases, with 9 bases between. The germline V gene has CDR1 SGHAT and CDR2 FQNNGV. CDR3 length: 12 residues. The CDR3 nucleotides read TGTGCCAGCAGTCGGAGCGGCTACGAGCAGTACTTC. This codes for CASSRSGYEQYF.

Turning to this clone: The junction does not match germline at one end; this may be a read error. The rearrangement joins TRBV6-6 to TRBJ2-3; possibly TRBD1 for D (6 bases). Germline CDR1 MNHNY, CDR2 SVGAGI (reference sequence). The length of the CDR3 is 14 residues. For the CDR3, the DNA is TGTGCCAGCAATAAAAAACAGGGCACGGATACGCAGTATTTT. Its protein is CASNKKQGTDTQYF.

This clone was seen a few times. The chain has TRBV7-2 and TRBJ1-1, with 7 bases that match TRBD1. The V segment lost 5 bases and the J segment 5 bases; nucleotides outside the gene matches: 11. CDR1 and CDR2 (germline): SGHTA, FQGNSA. The CDR3 contains 15 residues. In DNA form, the CDR3 reads TGTGCCAGCAGCAACAGGGGCACAGGGGTGACTGAAGCTTTCTTT. Its translation is CASSNRGTGVTEAFF.

The V and J genes are TRBV2 and TRBJ2-6, with D possibly TRBD1 on 6 matching bases. Trimming pared 8 bases from V and 4 bases from J, leaving 12 bases between. The CDR3 is 14 residues long. Germline assignment: CDR1 SNHLY and CDR2 FYNNEI. CDR3 sequence reads: CASGGLEGANVLTF. CDR3 DNA: TGTGCCAGCGGGGGCCTCGAGGGGGCCAACGTCCTGACTTTC.

This clone was counted ten times or more. This same CDR3 is encoded by further DNA sequences in the sample. This rearrangement joins TRBV7-3 to TRBJ1-1, with a tentative D call TRBD1 (5 bases). Germline V gives CDR1 SGHTA, CDR2 FQGTGA. The CDR3 totals 13 residues. Between the trimmed V and J ends, which lost 4 bases and 1 base, there was a span of 7 bases. Here the CDR3 DNA reads TGTGCCAGCAGCTCCACAGGGAACACTGAAGCTTTCTTT. Its protein is CASSSTGNTEAFF.

Concerning this clone itself: The junction departs from germline at one end; a sequencing error may be responsible. The sample contains more than one DNA sequence encoding this CDR3. CDR3 residues: CAISLQGPTYNEQFF. CDR3 bases: TGTGCCATCAGCCTACAGGGGCCGACCTACAACGAGCAGTTCTTC. The chain combines TRBV10-3 with TRBJ2-1, with 7 bases that match TRBD1. This CDR3 spans 15 amino acids. Germline CDR1 and CDR2: ENHRY and SYGVKD.

This chain uses TRBV2 with TRBJ2-6; 7 positions agree with TRBD1. Germline CDR1 reads SNHLY; CDR2 reads FYNNEI. The CDR3 is 16 residues long. J gave up 1 base and V 6 bases, and 6 bases lay outside the gene matches. CDR3 residues: CASRDRSRSGANVLTF. The DNA of the CDR3 is TGTGCCAGCAGGGACAGGTCACGATCTGGGGCCAACGTCCTGACTTTC.

The J gene is TRBJ2-3, the V gene TRBV9, with a tentative D call TRBD2 (6 bases). The V end was cut by 3 bases, the J end by 9 bases, with 14 bases between. Germline V gene lookup returns CDR1 SGDLS and CDR2 YYNGEE. This CDR3 has 13 amino acids. The chain's CDR3 is CASSETNRGTQYF. DNA of the CDR3: TGTGCCAGCAGCGAGACGAACCGGGGGACGCAGTATTTT.

This clone was seen a few times. The V and J genes are TRBV25-1 and TRBJ2-7; tentative D call: TRBD1 (6 bases). The CDR3 extends over 13 amino acids. The ends were cut back, 3 bases at V and 3 bases at J, with 9 bases in the middle. Germline V gene lookup returns CDR1 MGHDK and CDR2 SYGVNS. The CDR3 here is CASSDGTFYEQYF. CDR3 sequence (DNA): TGTGCCAGCAGTGATGGGACATTCTACGAGCAGTACTTC.

This clone was observed a handful of times. V gene TRBV18 combines with J gene TRBJ2-2; 7 bases match TRBD1. J gave up 4 bases and V 4 bases, and 9 bases lay outside the gene matches. Germline V gene data show CDR1 as KGHSH and CDR2 as LQKENI. The CDR3 length is 16 residues. DNA of the CDR3: TGTGCCAGCTCACAAATACAGGGGTTCGCCACCGGGGAGCTGTTTTTT. It specifies CASSQIQGFATGELFF.

This clone was counted a few times. The CDR3 loop reads CASSLMGYNEQFF. The CDR3 DNA sequence: TGTGCCAGCAGCTTAATGGGGTACAATGAGCAGTTCTTC. This chain joins TRBV7-3 and TRBJ2-1, with no clear D. Trimming left V 1 base short and J 4 bases short, with 5 bases between. The CDR3 length is 13 residues. Germline V gene sequence: CDR1 SGHTA, CDR2 FQGTGA. Complete variable domain (other parts from reference TRBV7-3 and TRBJ2-1): GAGVSQTPSNKVTEKGKYVELRCDPISGHTALYWYRQSLGQGPEFLIYFQGTGAADDSGLPNDRFFAVRPEGSVSTLKIQRTERGDSAVYLCASSLMGYNEQFFGPGTRLTVL.

The chain recombines TRBV7-2 with TRBJ2-5, with 9 bases identical to TRBD2. From germline, CDR1 is SGHTA and CDR2 FQGNSA. This CDR3 spans 16 amino acids. V was clipped by 2 bases and J by 4 bases; unmatched bases: 8. CDR3: CASSLRASGIGETQYF. The DNA of the CDR3 is TGTGCCAGCAGCTTAAGGGCTAGCGGGATTGGAGAGACCCAGTACTTC.

The genes are TRBV9 and TRBJ2-1; D not certain. CDR3 length: 15 amino acids. Trimming removed 3 bases at V and 0 bases at J, with 10 bases between. Germline V CDR1 and CDR2: SGDLS, YYNGEE. The CDR3 loop is CASSARLSSYNEQFF. Here the CDR3 DNA reads TGTGCCAGCAGCGCAAGGCTGAGCTCCTACAATGAGCAGTTCTTC.

The chain recombines TRBV7-2 with TRBJ2-7; 11 bases line up with TRBD2. The CDR3 length is 15 residues. Unmatched junction bases numbered 4, after V lost 2 bases and J lost 4 bases. CDR1 SGHTA and CDR2 FQGNSA come from the germline V gene. In DNA form, the CDR3 reads TGTGCCAGCAGCTTATCGGGGACTAGCGGTTACGAGCAGTACTTC. This sequence encodes CASSLSGTSGYEQYF.

In its sample, this clone was seen once. V gene TRBV10-3 combines with J gene TRBJ2-1; 10 bases align to TRBD1. Germline CDR1 reads ENHRY; CDR2 reads SYGVKD. This CDR3 spans 15 amino acids. V lost 7 bases, J lost 6 bases, and 9 bases stayed unmatched. The CDR3 DNA follows: TGTGCCATCAAGGGACAGGGGACGGCGCTCAATGAGCAGTTCTTC. It translates to CAIKGQGTALNEQFF.

This clone was seen a few times. The chain recombines TRBV7-3 with TRBJ2-1; perhaps D is TRBD1 or TRBD2 (5 bases each). Germline values: CDR1 SGHTA, CDR2 FQGTGA. V lost 2 bases and J 5 bases, leaving 10 bases between the germline ends. This CDR3 has 14 amino acids. The CDR3 DNA reads TGTGCCAGCAGCTTATTCGGGACCAACAATGAGCAGTTCTTC. This encodes CASSLFGTNNEQFF.

The chain links TRBV14 to TRBJ2-5; the D is unclear. CDR1 is SGHDN and CDR2 is FVKESK in the germline V gene. With 3 bases removed from V and 5 bases from J, the gap between germline ends came to 13 bases. The CDR3 consists of 14 residues. The CDR3, as DNA: TGTGCCAGCAGCCACTCACGGCCTCCGGAGACCCAGTACTTC. Translating it yields CASSHSRPPETQYF.

The chain is built from TRBV6-6 and TRBJ2-7; 8 bases fit TRBD1. In germline, CDR1 is MNHNY, CDR2 SVGAGI (reference sequence). V shed 6 bases and J 2 bases; nucleotides not matched to a gene: 3. CDR3 length equals 13 residues. The DNA of the CDR3 is TGTGCCAGCAGAGAACAGGGGGCCTACGAGCAGTACTTC. This gives the protein CASREQGAYEQYF.

The chain carries TRBV15 and TRBJ2-7; 7 bases align to TRBD1. The end of the DNA fits TRBJ2-5 better, so the J call may be wrong. The CDR3 runs to 14 residues. Germline CDR1 is LNHNV and CDR2 is YYDKDF (reference sequence). The CDR3 reads CATSRGTGQETQYF. The CDR3 nucleotides read TGTGCCACCAGCAGAGGGACAGGTCAGGAGACCCAGTACTTC.

This clone came up a few times. This sequence joins TRBV10-3 and TRBJ2-5, with 7 bases aligning to TRBD2. This CDR3 contains 14 residues. The germline V gene encodes CDR1 ENHRY and CDR2 SYGVKD. V gave up 8 bases and J gave up 0 bases; unmatched junction bases: 6. The CDR3 sequence is CAIAASGYQETQYF. As DNA, the CDR3 is TGTGCCATCGCGGCTAGCGGTTACCAAGAGACCCAGTACTTC.

The CDR3 DNA sequence: TGTGCCAGCAGCCAACGCTGGACTAACACTGAAGCTTTCTTT. Translating gives CASSQRWTNTEAFF. This chain uses TRBV14 with TRBJ1-1; D not certain. The germline V gene has CDR1 SGHDN and CDR2 FVKESK. This CDR3 is 14 amino acids long. V was clipped by 2 bases and J by 2 bases, with 9 bases between them.

The rearrangement uses TRBV6-1 and TRBJ2-1; D not certain. The CDR3 runs to 15 residues. In germline, CDR1 is MNHNS, CDR2 SASEGT. Between the trimmed V and J ends, which lost 7 bases and 5 bases, there was a span of 18 bases. This chain's CDR3 is CASTRIIMTDNEQFF. The DNA for the CDR3 is TGTGCCAGCACCCGAATTATTATGACTGACAATGAGCAGTTCTTC.

This clone was seen a few times. The CDR3 loop reads CASSLGGGPSTDTQYF. DNA for the CDR3: TGTGCCAGCAGCTTAGGAGGGGGACCCAGCACAGATACGCAGTATTTT. The chain links TRBV7-2 to TRBJ2-3; maybe TRBD1 (6 bases). This CDR3 contains 16 residues. V was shortened by 1 base and J by 0 bases, with 11 bases between the two germline ends. Germline CDR1 SGHTA, CDR2 FQGNSA.

The chain uses TRBV2 and TRBJ1-1, with TRBD1 matching over 7 bases. The CDR3 sequence is 16 residues long. Looked up from germline, CDR1 is SNHLY and CDR2 is FYNNEI. Losses at the gene ends were 6 bases for V and 6 bases for J; bases not matched to a gene: 16. As DNA, the CDR3 is TGTGCCAGCAGCCCCCTTCCCCAGGGGGTTGTGGCTGAAGCTTTCTTT. Translating it yields CASSPLPQGVVAEAFF.

This clone turned up a few times. The chain combines TRBV19 with TRBJ2-1; D is undetermined. V lost 6 bases and J 6 bases, leaving 12 bases between the germline ends. The CDR3 spans 13 residues. Per germline, CDR1 LNHDA and CDR2 SQIVND (reference sequence). The CDR3, as DNA: TGTGCCAGTAGAAAAAATATTGGCAATGAGCAGTTCTTC. This encodes CASRKNIGNEQFF.